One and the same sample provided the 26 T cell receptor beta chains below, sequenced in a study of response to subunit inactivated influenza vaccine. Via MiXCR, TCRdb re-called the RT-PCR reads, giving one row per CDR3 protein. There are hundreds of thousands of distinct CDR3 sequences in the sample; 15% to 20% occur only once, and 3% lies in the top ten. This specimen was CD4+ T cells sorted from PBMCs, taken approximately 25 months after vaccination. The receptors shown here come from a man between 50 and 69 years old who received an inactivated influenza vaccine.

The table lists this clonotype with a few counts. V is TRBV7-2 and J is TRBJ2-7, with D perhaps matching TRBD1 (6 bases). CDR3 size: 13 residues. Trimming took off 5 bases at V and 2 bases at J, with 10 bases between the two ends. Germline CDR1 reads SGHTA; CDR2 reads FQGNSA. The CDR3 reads CASSPRQAYEQYF. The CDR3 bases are TGTGCCAGCAGCCCACGACAGGCCTACGAGCAGTACTTC.

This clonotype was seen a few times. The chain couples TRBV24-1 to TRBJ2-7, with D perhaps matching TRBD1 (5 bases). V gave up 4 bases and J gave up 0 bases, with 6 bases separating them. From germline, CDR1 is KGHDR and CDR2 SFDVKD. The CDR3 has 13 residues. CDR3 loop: CATSETASYEQYF. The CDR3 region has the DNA TGTGCCACCAGTGAGACAGCCTCCTACGAGCAGTACTTC.

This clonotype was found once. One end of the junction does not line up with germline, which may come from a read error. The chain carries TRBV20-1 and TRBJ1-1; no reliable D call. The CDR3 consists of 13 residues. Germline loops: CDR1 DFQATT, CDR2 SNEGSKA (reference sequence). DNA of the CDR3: TGCCGTGCTAGAGATTGGCGGAACACTGAAGCTTTCTTT. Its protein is CRARDWRNTEAFF.

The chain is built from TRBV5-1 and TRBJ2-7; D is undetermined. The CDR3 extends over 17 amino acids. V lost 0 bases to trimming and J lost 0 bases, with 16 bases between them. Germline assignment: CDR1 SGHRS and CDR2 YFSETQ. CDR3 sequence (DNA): TGCGCCAGCAGCTTGGCCAAGGGCTTACTAAGCTCCTACGAGCAGTACTTC. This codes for CASSLAKGLLSSYEQYF.

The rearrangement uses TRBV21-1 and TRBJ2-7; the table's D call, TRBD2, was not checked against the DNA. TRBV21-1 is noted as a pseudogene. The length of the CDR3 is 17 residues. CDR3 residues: CASSSNASGDLEYEQYF. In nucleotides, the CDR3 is TGTGCCAGCAGCAGCAACGCGAGCGGGGACTTAGAGTACGAGCAGTACTTC.

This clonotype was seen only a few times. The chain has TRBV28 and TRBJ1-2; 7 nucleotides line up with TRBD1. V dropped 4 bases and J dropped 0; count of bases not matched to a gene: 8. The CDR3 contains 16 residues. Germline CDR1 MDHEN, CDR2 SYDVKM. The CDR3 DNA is TGTGCCAGCAGTTCAGAGGGGGCGGAGGCTAACTATGGCTACACCTTC. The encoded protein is CASSSEGAEANYGYTF.

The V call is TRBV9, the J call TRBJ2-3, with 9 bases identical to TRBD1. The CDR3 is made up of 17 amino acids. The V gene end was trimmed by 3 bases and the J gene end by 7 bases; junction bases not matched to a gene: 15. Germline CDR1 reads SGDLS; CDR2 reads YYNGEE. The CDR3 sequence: CASSASRLADRGNTQYF. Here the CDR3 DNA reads TGTGCCAGCAGCGCCTCACGCCTTGCGGACAGGGGAAATACGCAGTATTTT.

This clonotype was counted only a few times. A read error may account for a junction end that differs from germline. The CDR3 coding sequence is TGTGCCACCAGCGGGGGGGCCCCCGGGGAGCTGTTTTTT. Protein sequence: CATSGGAPGELFF. V and J are TRBV3-1 and TRBJ2-2; 10 bases are a match to TRBD2. This CDR3 has 13 amino acids. Germline-derived CDR1 and CDR2 are LGHDT and YNNKEL (reference sequence). Together with reference TRBV3-1 and TRBJ2-2, the CDR3 gives the full variable domain: DTAVSQTPKYLVTQMGNDKSIKCEQNLGHDTMYWYKQDSKKFLKIMFSYNNKELIINETVPNRFSPKSPDKAHLNLHINSLELGDSAVYFCATSGGAPGELFFGEGSRLTVL.

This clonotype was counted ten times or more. In nucleotides, the CDR3 is TGTGCCAGCAGCCAAGAGGAGCCATTCTACGAGCAGTACTTC. Encoded protein: CASSQEEPFYEQYF. The rearrangement links TRBV4-2 to TRBJ2-7; D gene unclear. Germline assignment: CDR1 LGHNA and CDR2 YNFKEQ. V gave up 0 bases and J gave up 3 bases, with 9 bases separating them. This CDR3 contains 14 residues.

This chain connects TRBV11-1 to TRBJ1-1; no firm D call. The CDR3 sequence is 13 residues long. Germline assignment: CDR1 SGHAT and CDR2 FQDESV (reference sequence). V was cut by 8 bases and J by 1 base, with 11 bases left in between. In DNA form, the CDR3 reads TGTGCCAGCGCGTGGCGGCAGAACACTGAAGCTTTCTTT. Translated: CASAWRQNTEAFF.

In DNA form, the CDR3 reads TGTGCCAGCAGAGCCGGGACTAGCGGGAGAGCAGATACGCAGTATTTT. Its translation: CASRAGTSGRADTQYF. The chain is built from TRBV2 and TRBJ2-3, with TRBD2 identical over 14 bases. The germline gives CDR1 SNHLY, CDR2 FYNNEI. V shed 6 bases, J shed 4 bases, and the junction held 6 bases outside the gene matches. This CDR3 comprises 16 residues.

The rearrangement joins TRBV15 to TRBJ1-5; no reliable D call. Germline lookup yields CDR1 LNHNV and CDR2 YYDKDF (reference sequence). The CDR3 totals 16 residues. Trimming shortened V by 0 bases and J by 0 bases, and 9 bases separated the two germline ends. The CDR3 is CATSRDSVISNQPQHF. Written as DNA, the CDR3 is TGTGCCACCAGCAGAGATTCAGTTATTAGCAATCAGCCCCAGCATTTT.

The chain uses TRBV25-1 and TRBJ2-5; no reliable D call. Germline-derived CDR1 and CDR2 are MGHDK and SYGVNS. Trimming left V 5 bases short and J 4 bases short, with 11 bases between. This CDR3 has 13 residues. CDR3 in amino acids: CASSPWVGETQYF. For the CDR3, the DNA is TGTGCCAGCAGTCCCTGGGTAGGAGAGACCCAGTACTTC. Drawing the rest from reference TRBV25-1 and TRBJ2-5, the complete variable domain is EADIYQTPRYLVIGTGKKITLECSQTMGHDKMYWYQQDPGMELHLIHYSYGVNSTEKGDLSSESTVSRIRTEHFPLTLESARPSHTSQYLCASSPWVGETQYFGPGTRLLVL.

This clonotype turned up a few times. The CDR3 loop is CSAAADGFGLQPQHF. Written as DNA, the CDR3 is TGCAGTGCTGCGGCCGACGGATTTGGGCTTCAGCCCCAGCATTTT. The genes are TRBV20-1 and TRBJ1-5; D gene uncertain. The V end lost 5 bases, the J end lost 6 bases, and 20 bases lay between the germline ends. This CDR3 has 15 residues. CDR1 is DFQATT and CDR2 is SNEGSKA in the germline V gene (reference sequence).

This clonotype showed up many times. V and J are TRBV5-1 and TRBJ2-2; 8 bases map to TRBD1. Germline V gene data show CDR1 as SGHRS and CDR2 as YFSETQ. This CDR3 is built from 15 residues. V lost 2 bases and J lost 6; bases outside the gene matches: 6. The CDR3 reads CASSFRTGPAGELFF. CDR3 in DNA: TGCGCCAGCAGCTTCAGGACAGGGCCGGCCGGGGAGCTGTTTTTT.

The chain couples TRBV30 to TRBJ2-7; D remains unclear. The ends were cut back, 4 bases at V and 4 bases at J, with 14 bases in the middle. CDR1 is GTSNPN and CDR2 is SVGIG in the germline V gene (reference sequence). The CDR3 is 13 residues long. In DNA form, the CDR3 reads TGTGCCTGGACGTACCGGCAGAAGTACGAGCAGTACTTC. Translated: CAWTYRQKYEQYF. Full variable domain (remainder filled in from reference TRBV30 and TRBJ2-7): SQTIHQWPATLVQPVGSPLSLECTVEGTSNPNLYWYRQAAGRGLQLLFYSVGIGQISSEVPQNLSASRPQDRQFILSSKKLLLSDSGFYLCAWTYRQKYEQYFGPGTRLTVT.

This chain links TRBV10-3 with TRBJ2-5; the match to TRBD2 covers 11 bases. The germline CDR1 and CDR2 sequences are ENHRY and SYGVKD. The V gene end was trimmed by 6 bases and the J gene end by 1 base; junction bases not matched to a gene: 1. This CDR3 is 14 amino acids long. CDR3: CAIRGTSGQETQYF. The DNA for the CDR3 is TGTGCCATCAGAGGGACTAGCGGCCAAGAGACCCAGTACTTC.

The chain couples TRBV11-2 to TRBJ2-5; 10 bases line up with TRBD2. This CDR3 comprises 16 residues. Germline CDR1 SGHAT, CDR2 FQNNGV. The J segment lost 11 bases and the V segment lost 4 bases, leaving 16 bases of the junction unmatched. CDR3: CASSSLAGATPGTQYF. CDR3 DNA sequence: TGTGCCAGCAGCTCCCTAGCGGGAGCTACTCCAGGGACTCAGTACTTC.

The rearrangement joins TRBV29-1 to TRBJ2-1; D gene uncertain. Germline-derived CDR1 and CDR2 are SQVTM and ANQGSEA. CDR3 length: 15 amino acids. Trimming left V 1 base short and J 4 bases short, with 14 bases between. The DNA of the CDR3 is TGCAGCGTTGAAGGAGGACGTCTAACATACAATGAGCAGTTCTTC. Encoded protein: CSVEGGRLTYNEQFF.

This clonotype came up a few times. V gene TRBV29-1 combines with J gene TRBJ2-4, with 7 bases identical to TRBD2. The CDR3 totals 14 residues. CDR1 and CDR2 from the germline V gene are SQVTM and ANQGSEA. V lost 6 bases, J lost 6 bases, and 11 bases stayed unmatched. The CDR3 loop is CSVGKREWGNIQYF. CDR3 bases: TGCAGCGTAGGCAAGCGGGAATGGGGAAACATTCAGTACTTC.

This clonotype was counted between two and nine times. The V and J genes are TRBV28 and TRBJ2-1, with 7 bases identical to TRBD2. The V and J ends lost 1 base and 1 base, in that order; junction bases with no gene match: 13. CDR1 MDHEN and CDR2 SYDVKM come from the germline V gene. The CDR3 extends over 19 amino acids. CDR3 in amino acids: CASSLFGGGPFGSYNEQFF. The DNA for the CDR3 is TGTGCCAGCAGTTTATTTGGGGGAGGGCCCTTTGGATCCTACAATGAGCAGTTCTTC.

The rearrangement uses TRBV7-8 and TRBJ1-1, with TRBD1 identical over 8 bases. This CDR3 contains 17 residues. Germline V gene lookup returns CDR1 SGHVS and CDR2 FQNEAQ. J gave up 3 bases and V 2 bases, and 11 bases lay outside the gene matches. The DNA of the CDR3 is TGTGCCAGCAGCTTACTCCCACCAGGGGGCTGGGACACTGAAGCTTTCTTT. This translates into CASSLLPPGGWDTEAFF.

Here the CDR3 DNA reads TGTGCCAGCAGTCCCCCTCTTGGCGGGGACCGGGGACGCTTGGGCAATCAGCCCCAGCATTTT. It specifies CASSPPLGGDRGRLGNQPQHF. The genes are TRBV28 and TRBJ1-5, with D possibly TRBD1 on 5 matching bases. CDR3 length equals 21 residues. The V end was cut by 5 bases, the J end by 2 bases, with 31 bases between. Germline values: CDR1 MDHEN, CDR2 SYDVKM.

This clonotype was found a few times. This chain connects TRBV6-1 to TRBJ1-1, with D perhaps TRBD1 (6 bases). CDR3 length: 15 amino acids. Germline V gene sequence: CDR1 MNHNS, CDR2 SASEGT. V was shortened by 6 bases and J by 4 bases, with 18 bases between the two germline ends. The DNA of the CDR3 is TGTGCCAGCAGCAATAGGGGGGTAGTGGTCACTGAAGCTTTCTTT. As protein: CASSNRGVVVTEAFF.

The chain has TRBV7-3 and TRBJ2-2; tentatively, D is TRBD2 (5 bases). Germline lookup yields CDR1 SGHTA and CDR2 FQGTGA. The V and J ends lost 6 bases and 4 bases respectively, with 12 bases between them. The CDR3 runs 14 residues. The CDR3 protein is CASSPSGTTGELFF. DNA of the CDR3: TGTGCCAGCAGTCCCAGCGGAACCACCGGGGAGCTGTTTTTT.

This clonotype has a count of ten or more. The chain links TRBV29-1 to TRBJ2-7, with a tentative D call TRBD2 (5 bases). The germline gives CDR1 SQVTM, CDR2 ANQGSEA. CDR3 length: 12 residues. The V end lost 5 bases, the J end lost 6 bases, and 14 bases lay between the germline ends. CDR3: CSVPQSSGEQYF. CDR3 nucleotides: TGCAGCGTTCCCCAGTCAAGCGGCGAGCAGTACTTC.